This T cell receptor beta chain was recorded in a study of blood T cell repertoires in COVID-19. Sequenced by immunoSEQ multiplex PCR; TCRdb stores in-frame clones only, minus some. The sample lists approximately 360,000 clones; 88% were seen once. In germline, CDR1 is PRHDT, CDR2 FYEKMQ (reference sequence). The CDR3 runs 13 residues. V was trimmed by 5 bases and J by 6 bases, leaving 11 bases between them. The chain couples TRBV13 to TRBJ1-5; D is uncertain. Specimen: PBMCs or T cells enriched from blood (not recorded which). The TCR was taken from a woman aged 25 to 39 with acute COVID-19. The CDR3 sequence is CASSNRRGQPQHF. In DNA form, the CDR3 reads TGTGCCAGCAGCAACCGAAGAGGTCAGCCCCAGCATTTT.